This paragraph reports one TCR beta chain. This table comes from immunoSEQ multiplex PCR, and its TCRdb copy is limited to in-frame clones, with some not included. The repertoire consists of 260,000 or so clones, with roughly 85% occurring once and the leading ten covering under 3%. The germline CDR1 and CDR2 sequences are WNHNN and SYGVQD (reference sequence). The length of the CDR3 is 13 residues. Trimming left V 4 bases short and J 7 bases short, with 11 bases between. Cohorts were determined from participant-reported clinical history. This entry is derived from a study of blood T cell repertoires in COVID-19.

The sequence derives from a woman aged 45 to 65 who had recovered from COVID-19. What was sequenced was PBMCs or T cells enriched from blood (not recorded which). The V gene is TRBV10-1, the J gene TRBJ2-1; tentative D call: TRBD1 (5 bases). The CDR3 region is CASSVNRQNEQFF. DNA of the CDR3: TGCGCCAGCAGTGTAAACAGGCAAAATGAGCAGTTCTTC.